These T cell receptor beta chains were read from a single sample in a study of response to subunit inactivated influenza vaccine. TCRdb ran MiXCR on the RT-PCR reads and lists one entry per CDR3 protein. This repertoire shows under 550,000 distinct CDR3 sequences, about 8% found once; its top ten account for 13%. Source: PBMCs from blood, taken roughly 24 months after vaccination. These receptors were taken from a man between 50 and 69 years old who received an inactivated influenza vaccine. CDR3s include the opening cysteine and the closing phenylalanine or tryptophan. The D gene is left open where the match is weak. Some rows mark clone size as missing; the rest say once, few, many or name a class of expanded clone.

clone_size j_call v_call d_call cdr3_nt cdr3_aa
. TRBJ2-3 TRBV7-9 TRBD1 TGTGCCAGCAGCTTGGGTTTGACAGGGGTGGGCACAGATACGCAGTATTTT CASSLGLTGVGTDTQYF
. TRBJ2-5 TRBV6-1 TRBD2 TGTGCCAGCAGCCCCCCGGGACTAGCGGGGGTGTCGTACCAAGAGACCCAGTACTTC CASSPPGLAGVSYQETQYF
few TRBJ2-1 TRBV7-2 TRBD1 TGTGCCAGCAGTCGTGGGACAGGGTTTTTCAATGAGCAGTTCTTC CASSRGTGFFNEQFF
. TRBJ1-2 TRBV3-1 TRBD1 TGTGCCAGCAGCCAAGACATCCAGGGGGATGGCTACACCTTC CASSQDIQGDGYTF
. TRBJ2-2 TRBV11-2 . TGTGCCAGCAGCTTCCGTATGACCGGGACTCCTACGAACACCGGGGAGCTGTTTTTT CASSFRMTGTPTNTGELFF
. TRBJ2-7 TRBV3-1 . TGTGCCAGCAGAGTTCCGGGACGGACGTGGGCGCAGTACTTC CASRVPGRTWAQYF
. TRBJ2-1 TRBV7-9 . TGTGCCAGCAGCTTAGCCGGTTATGAGCAGTTCTTC CASSLAGYEQFF
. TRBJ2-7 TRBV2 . TGTGCCAGCAGTGTAGGAACCACCTACGAGCAGTACTTC CASSVGTTYEQYF
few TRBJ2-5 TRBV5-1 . TGCGCCAGCAGCTGGGGGACAAAAGGGGAGACCCAGTACTTC CASSWGTKGETQYF
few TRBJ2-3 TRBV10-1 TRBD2 TGCGCCAGCAGTGACCCCGGGACTAGCGGGGGGGATGATACGCAGTATTTT CASSDPGTSGGDDTQYF
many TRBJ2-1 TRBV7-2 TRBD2 TGTGCCAGCAGCCCGGGACTAGCGGGAATTACCTACAATGAGCAGTTCTTC CASSPGLAGITYNEQFF
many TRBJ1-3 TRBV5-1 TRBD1 TGTGCCAGCAGCCGGACAGGGGGAAACACCATATATTTT CASSRTGGNTIYF
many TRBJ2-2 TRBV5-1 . TGCGCCAGCAGTCCCGTTTATTCCAATGCTTACACCGGGGAGCTGTTTTTT CASSPVYSNAYTGELFF
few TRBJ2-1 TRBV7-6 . TGTGCCAGCAGCCCCCCAGGGCTTTTCAATGAGCAGTTCTTC CASSPPGLFNEQFF
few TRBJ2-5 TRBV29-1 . TGCAGCGTGAATTCGGGGGGCGGGAAAGAGACCCAGTACTTC CSVNSGGGKETQYF
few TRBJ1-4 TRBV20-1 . TGCTGTGCTAGAGATCTGCGCGGGCTGGATGAAAAACTGTTTTTT CCARDLRGLDEKLFF
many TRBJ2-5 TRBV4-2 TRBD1 TGTGCCAGCAGCCAAAGACAGGGCTACCAAGAGACCCAGTACTTC CASSQRQGYQETQYF
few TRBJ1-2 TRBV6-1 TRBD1 TGTGCCAGCAGAACAACAGGGGAGAATGGCTACACCTTC CASRTTGENGYTF
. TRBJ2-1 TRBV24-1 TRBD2 TGTGCCACCAGTGTGACGGGACTAGCGGGAGGGCCAGTCAATGAGCAGTTCTTC CATSVTGLAGGPVNEQFF
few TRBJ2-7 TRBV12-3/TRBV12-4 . TGTGCCAGCAGTTTATGGGGGGACGAGCAGTACTTC CASSLWGDEQYF
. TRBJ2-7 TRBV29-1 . TGCAGCGTTGAAGATACCCTCAAGAGGGGGTACGAGCAGTACTTC CSVEDTLKRGYEQYF
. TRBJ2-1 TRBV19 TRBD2 TGTGCCAGTAGGACAATGACCGGGACTAAGATCAACAATGAGCAGTTCTTC CASRTMTGTKINNEQFF
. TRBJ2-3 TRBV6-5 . TGTGCCAGCAGTTATATAAATACGCAGTATTTT CASSYINTQYF
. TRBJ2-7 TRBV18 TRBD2 TGTGCCAGCTCACCAAGACTAGCGGGTTCCTACGAGCAGTACTTC CASSPRLAGSYEQYF
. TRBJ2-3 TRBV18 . TGTGCCAGCTCAGAGTTGTCCCGCCTAGATACGCAGTATTTT CASSELSRLDTQYF
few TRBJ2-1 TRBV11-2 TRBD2 TGTGCCAGCAGCTTAGATGTACCCCGGCGGGGACTAGCGGGAGCGAAGAATGAGCAGTTCTTC CASSLDVPRRGLAGAKNEQFF
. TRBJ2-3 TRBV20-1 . TGCAGTGCTAGATCGTTGATAGCAGATACGCAGTATTTT CSARSLIADTQYF
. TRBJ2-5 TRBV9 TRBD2 TGTGCCAGCAGCCAGGGACTAGCGATCCAAGAGACCCAGTACTTC CASSQGLAIQETQYF
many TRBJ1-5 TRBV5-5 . TGTGCCAGCAGCTTCTCTGGACCAGGTACAGGTCAGCCCCAGCATTTT CASSFSGPGTGQPQHF
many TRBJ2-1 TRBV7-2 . TGTGCCAGCAGCTTAGCCCCAATTACCAGCTCCTACAATGAGCAGTTCTTC CASSLAPITSSYNEQFF
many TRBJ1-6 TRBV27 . TGTGCCAGCAACAGGGCAGGAAATTCACCCCTCCACTTT CASNRAGNSPLHF
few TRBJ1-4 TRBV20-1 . TGCAGTGCTAGAGTTGGGCAGGTTAATGAAAAACTGTTTTTT CSARVGQVNEKLFF
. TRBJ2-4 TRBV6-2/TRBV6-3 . TGTGCCAGCAGCCAACAGGGAGGCAAAAACATTCAGTACTTC CASSQQGGKNIQYF
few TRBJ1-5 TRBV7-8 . TGTGCCAGCAGCCCTAGCCGACAGGACCTATATAGCAATCAGCCCCAGCATTTT CASSPSRQDLYSNQPQHF
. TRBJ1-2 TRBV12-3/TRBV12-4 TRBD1 TGTGCCAGCACCCCCCGGACAGGGATAGGGGTGGCGAATGGCTACACCTTC CASTPRTGIGVANGYTF
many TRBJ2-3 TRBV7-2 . TGTGCCAGCAGCTTCGGAGGGCCCCCCACAGATACGCAGTATTTT CASSFGGPPTDTQYF
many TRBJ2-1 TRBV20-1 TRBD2 TGCAGTGCCCTCGCTACTCCCCTAGCGGGGACGGCCGCGCAGTTCTTC CSALATPLAGTAAQFF
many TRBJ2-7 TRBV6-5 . TGTGCCAGCAGTTACGTGGGGCGCGACGAGCAGTACTTC CASSYVGRDEQYF
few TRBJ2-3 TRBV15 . TGTGCCACCAGCCAGGCAGGGGTGAAAGATACGCAGTATTTT CATSQAGVKDTQYF
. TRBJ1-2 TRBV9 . TGTGCCAGCAGCCCCCTTGACGGGTATGGCTACACCTTC CASSPLDGYGYTF
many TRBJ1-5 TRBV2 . TGTGCCAGCAGTGAGGGCGATCAGCCCCAGCATTTT CASSEGDQPQHF
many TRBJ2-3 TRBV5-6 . TGTGCCAGCAGCTGGAGAGGGGCCGCAGATACGCAGTATTTT CASSWRGAADTQYF
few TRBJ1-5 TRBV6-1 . TGTGCCAGCAGGAGGAGACAACTCCACAATCAGCCCCAGCATTTT CASRRRQLHNQPQHF
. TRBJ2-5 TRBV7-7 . TGTGCCAGCAGCTTAGAGGGATGGCAAGAGACCCAGTACTTC CASSLEGWQETQYF
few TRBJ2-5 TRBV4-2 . TGTGCCAGCAGCCAAGAAGAGGGGACTCTTCAAGAGACCCAGTACTTC CASSQEEGTLQETQYF
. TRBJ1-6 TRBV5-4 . TGTGCCAGCAGCCCCGGACCGCTTGCGGGTTCACCCCTCCACTTT CASSPGPLAGSPLHF